The present T cell receptor (beta chain) was sequenced within a study of post-analysis software for immune sequencing data. This clonotype turned up a few times. The antigen remains unidentified. This may arise from a read error, as a much more abundant clone is one base away. Prepared libraries of TCR beta cDNA carried unique molecular identifiers. TCRdb independently ran MiXCR on the PCR reads; one entry per CDR3 protein. This sample carries approximately 160,000 distinct CDR3 sequences, about 32% of them seen once, and the ten largest clones take more than 1.3%. General observations from the study: Multiple sclerosis was associated with a significant reduction in normalized Chao1 diversity relative to controls. With F measure, samples from one preparation batch clustered together strongly.

This sequence was found in a girl between 5 and 17 years old with multiple sclerosis. The sample comprised blood.

The CDR3 DNA follows: TGCAGCCATACCGCTAGCGGGATCTACAATGAGCAGTACTTC. It is translated as CSHTASGIYNEQYF. The rearrangement links TRBV29-1 to TRBJ2-7; 9 nucleotides agree with TRBD2. J gave up 7 bases and V 8 bases, and 15 bases lay outside the gene matches. CDR3 size: 14 residues. Germline V CDR1 and CDR2: SQVTM, ANQGSEA.